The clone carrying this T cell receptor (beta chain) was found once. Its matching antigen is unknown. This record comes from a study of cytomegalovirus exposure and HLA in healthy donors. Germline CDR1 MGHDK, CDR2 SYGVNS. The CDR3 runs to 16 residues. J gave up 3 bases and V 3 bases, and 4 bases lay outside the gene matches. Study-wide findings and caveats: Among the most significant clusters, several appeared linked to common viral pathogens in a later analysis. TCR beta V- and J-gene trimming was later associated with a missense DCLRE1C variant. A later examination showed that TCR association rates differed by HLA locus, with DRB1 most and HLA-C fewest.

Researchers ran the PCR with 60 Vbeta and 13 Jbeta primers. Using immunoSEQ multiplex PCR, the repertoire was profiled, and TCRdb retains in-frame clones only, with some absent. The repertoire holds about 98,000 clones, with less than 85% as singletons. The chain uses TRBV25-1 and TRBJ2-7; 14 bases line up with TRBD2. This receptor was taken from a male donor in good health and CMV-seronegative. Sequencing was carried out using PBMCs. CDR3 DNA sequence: TGTGCCAGCAGTGAGCCCGGGACTAGCGGGAGCTACGAGCAGTACTTC. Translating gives CASSEPGTSGSYEQYF.